These 24 T cell receptor beta chains originate from one sample sequenced in a study of response to subunit inactivated influenza vaccine (dated 2018 in TCRdb). The protocol used for the library was RT-PCR. The sequencer was an Illumina HiSeq 2500. The raw public reads went through TCRdb reprocessing: fastp at Q25, MiXCR clone calling, in-frame beta chains kept. Identical CDR3 protein sequences are pooled into one entry, listed with their most common genes and DNA. The sample table records more than 450,000 distinct CDR3 sequences; 6.5% to 8% of these occur just once. The biggest ten clones account for 13% of the sample. This specimen was PBMCs from blood, taken less than 30 months after vaccination. The receptors were sampled from a man aged 45 to 75 who received an inactivated influenza vaccine. Donor details come from another sample of the same person, matched by shared clones.

This clonotype was counted between two and nine times. The V call is TRBV6-5, the J call TRBJ2-1; D is possibly TRBD2 (6 bases). Germline CDR1 MNHEY, CDR2 SVGAGI. The CDR3 is 15 amino acids. Trimming took off 5 bases at V and 3 bases at J, with 14 bases between the two ends. CDR3 sequence (DNA): TGTGCCAGCAGTCCCTCGGCGGGGTACTACAATGAGCAGTTCTTC. Residues: CASSPSAGYYNEQFF.

V is TRBV20-1 and J is TRBJ1-1, with a possible D match to TRBD1 (5 bases). V was pared by 0 bases and J by 4 bases, with 18 bases between. CDR3 length equals 16 residues. Germline CDR1 DFQATT, CDR2 SNEGSKA (reference sequence). This CDR3 is CSARDIRRGEGTEAFF. The CDR3 DNA sequence: TGCAGTGCTAGAGATATAAGGAGGGGAGAAGGCACTGAAGCTTTCTTT.

V usage is TRBV5-1 and J usage is TRBJ2-3, with 7 bases lining up with TRBD2. The trim removed 4 bases at V and 0 bases at J, leaving 5 bases unmatched. Germline CDR1 and CDR2: SGHRS and YFSETQ. This CDR3 has 15 residues. The CDR3 DNA reads as TGCGCCAGCAGCCAACTAGCGACTAGCACAGATACGCAGTATTTT. Protein: CASSQLATSTDTQYF.

The table lists this clonotype with a few counts. The DNA of the CDR3 is TGTGCCATCAGTGAAGACAGGGGGCGCACAGATACGCAGTATTTT. This encodes CAISEDRGRTDTQYF. This chain joins TRBV10-3 and TRBJ2-3; 10 bases align to TRBD1. V dropped 3 bases and J dropped 1; count of bases not matched to a gene: 1. CDR1 is ENHRY, CDR2 SYGVKD, per germline. This CDR3 is built from 15 residues.

The V and J genes are TRBV3-1 and TRBJ2-3; perhaps TRBD1 as D (6 bases). V shed 0 bases and J shed 5 bases, with 18 bases lying between them. From germline, CDR1 is LGHDT and CDR2 YNNKEL (reference sequence). This CDR3 has 17 amino acids. The CDR3 here is CASSQDVPGQRRDTQYF. CDR3 nucleotides: TGTGCCAGCAGCCAAGATGTCCCGGGACAACGGAGAGATACGCAGTATTTT.

The V and J genes are TRBV6-2 or TRBV6-3 and TRBJ2-3; D possibly corresponds to TRBD2 (6 bases). CDR3 size: 19 residues. CDR1 is MNHEY and CDR2 is SVGEGT in the germline V gene. The ends were cut back, 6 bases at V and 0 bases at J, with 25 bases in the middle. CDR3 region: CASSPKFLAETSSTDTQYF. CDR3 bases: TGTGCCAGCAGCCCAAAATTCTTAGCGGAAACCTCTAGCACAGATACGCAGTATTTT.

This rearrangement joins TRBV7-9 to TRBJ2-3; TRBD2 agrees at 7 bases. Germline V gene data show CDR1 as SEHNR and CDR2 as FQNEAQ (reference sequence). Trimming removed 3 bases from V and 0 bases from J; junction bases left unmatched: 3. CDR3 length: 15 residues. The CDR3 sequence: CASSFASGSTDTQYF. CDR3 DNA: TGTGCCAGCAGCTTCGCTAGCGGCAGCACAGATACGCAGTATTTT.

This clonotype was detected ten times or more. V gene TRBV4-1 combines with J gene TRBJ2-5; D tentatively reads TRBD1 or TRBD2 (5 bases each). The CDR3 has 15 amino acids. The V gene lost 1 base and the J gene lost 4 bases, with 13 bases spanning the gap. The germline CDR1 and CDR2 sequences are MGHRA and YSYEKL. Here the CDR3 reads CASSQVGAGRETQYF. CDR3 in DNA: TGCGCCAGCAGCCAAGTCGGGGCAGGGAGAGAGACCCAGTACTTC.

CDR3: CASSQERETGSGEQYF. The CDR3 DNA reads as TGCGCCAGCAGCCAAGAGCGTGAAACAGGGAGTGGCGAGCAGTACTTC. The gene calls are TRBV4-3 and TRBJ2-7; a possible D gene is TRBD1 (6 bases). CDR1 is LGHNA and CDR2 is YSLEER in the germline V gene. Trimming cost V 0 bases and J 6 bases, with 18 bases left between them. The CDR3 loop spans 16 amino acids.

This clonotype was picked up a small number of times. This chain connects TRBV12-3 or TRBV12-4 to TRBJ2-1; D uncertain. This CDR3 has 10 residues. Here the CDR3 DNA reads TGTGCAACGGGTTACAATGAGCAGTTCTTC. It codes for CATGYNEQFF.

This clonotype was observed a few times. The CDR3 coding sequence is TGTGCCAGCAGTCCGGGACTAGCGAGCCAAGAGACCCAGTACTTC. Translating it yields CASSPGLASQETQYF. V gene TRBV28 combines with J gene TRBJ2-5; TRBD2 agrees at 10 bases. Trimming cost V 5 bases and J 1 base; bases outside gene matches: 4. The CDR3 consists of 15 residues. The germline V gene has CDR1 MDHEN and CDR2 SYDVKM.

This clonotype was counted only a few times. V is TRBV5-5 and J is TRBJ1-1; no firm D call. The CDR3 sequence is 14 residues long. V was pared by 0 bases and J by 4 bases, with 10 bases between. CDR1 and CDR2 from the germline V gene are SGHKS and YYEKEE (reference sequence). The CDR3 nucleotides read TGTGCCAGCAGCTTGGGACCCGGCGGCACTGAAGCTTTCTTT. Its translation is CASSLGPGGTEAFF.

A few counts support this clonotype. The genes are TRBV27 and TRBJ1-2; tentatively, D is TRBD1 (6 bases). The CDR3 covers 13 residues. V lost 6 bases and J 5 bases, leaving 13 bases between the germline ends. Germline-derived CDR1 and CDR2 are MNHEY and SMNVEV (reference sequence). DNA of the CDR3: TGTGCCAGCAGATCGGACAGAGGATATGGCTACACCTTC. Protein sequence: CASRSDRGYGYTF.

In this sample, this clonotype turned up many times. This chain links TRBV27 with TRBJ1-1, with D tentatively TRBD1 (5 bases). With 5 bases removed from V and 4 bases from J, the gap between germline ends came to 14 bases. The length of the CDR3 is 14 residues. Germline lookup yields CDR1 MNHEY and CDR2 SMNVEV (reference sequence). In nucleotides, the CDR3 is TGTGCCAGCAGTCAGACCCTAAGGGGCACTGAAGCTTTCTTT. Translated, it gives CASSQTLRGTEAFF.

This clonotype was found many times. The J gene is TRBJ2-1, the V gene TRBV5-6; D perhaps matches TRBD2 (6 bases). V lost 2 bases to trimming and J lost 6 bases, with 12 bases between them. The germline gives CDR1 SGHDT, CDR2 YYEEEE. The CDR3 consists of 14 residues. Here the CDR3 DNA reads TGTGCCAGCAGCTTATTCGGGAGCGGCAATGAGCAGTTCTTC. Translated, it gives CASSLFGSGNEQFF.

The J gene is TRBJ2-2, the V gene TRBV12-3 or TRBV12-4, with D hard to call. Trimming took 9 bases from V and 6 from J, leaving 11 bases between them. CDR3 size: 12 residues. CDR3 nucleotide sequence: TGTGCCAGTAGTATCGGACCCGGGGAGCTGTTTTTT. This codes for CASSIGPGELFF.

This chain joins TRBV20-1 and TRBJ2-6; D unresolved. V gave up 0 bases and J gave up 2 bases, with 5 bases separating them. The CDR3 runs 14 residues. Germline V gene lookup returns CDR1 DFQATT and CDR2 SNEGSKA (reference sequence). In DNA form, the CDR3 reads TGCAGTGCTAGAGAGGCAGCTGGGGCCAACGTCCTGACTTTC. The encoded protein is CSAREAAGANVLTF.

CDR3 nucleotides: TGTGCCAGCAGTTACGATGTGCGGATAAGCTCCTACAATGAGCAGTACTTC. Its protein is CASSYDVRISSYNEQYF. The rearrangement uses TRBV6-2 or TRBV6-3 and TRBJ2-1; unclear D gene. Gene TRBJ2-7 matches the end of the DNA better, so the J call may be wrong. Per the germline V gene, CDR1 is MNHEY and CDR2 is SVGEGT. The CDR3 runs 17 residues.

This clonotype was found a few times. The chain has TRBV7-2 and TRBJ2-2; weak D call: TRBD2 (7 bases). The CDR3 contains 15 residues. V lost 7 bases, J lost 6 bases, and 18 bases lay in between. Germline values: CDR1 SGHTA, CDR2 FQGNSA. CDR3 in amino acids: CASIPFGGLAGELFF. The CDR3 DNA follows: TGTGCCAGCATCCCCTTCGGGGGGCTGGCCGGGGAGCTGTTTTTT. Combining the CDR3 with reference TRBV7-2 and TRBJ2-2 gives the whole variable domain GAGVSQSPSNKVTEKGKDVELRCDPISGHTALYWYRQSLGQGLEFLIYFQGNSAPDKSGLPSDRFSAERTGGSVSTLTIQRTQQEDSAVYLCASIPFGGLAGELFFGEGSRLTVL.

This clonotype was seen more than once but under ten times. This chain joins TRBV7-2 and TRBJ2-3; D is unclear. CDR3 length: 15 residues. The germline V and J ends were trimmed by 1 base and 4 bases, with 12 bases remaining between them. Germline loops: CDR1 SGHTA, CDR2 FQGNSA. CDR3 in DNA: TGTGCCAGCAGCTTAGACTTAGGGCGCGCAGATACGCAGTATTTT. Translated: CASSLDLGRADTQYF. The full variable domain, its missing parts supplied by reference TRBV7-2 and TRBJ2-3, is GAGVSQSPSNKVTEKGKDVELRCDPISGHTALYWYRQSLGQGLEFLIYFQGNSAPDKSGLPSDRFSAERTGGSVSTLTIQRTQQEDSAVYLCASSLDLGRADTQYFGPGTRLTVL.

This clonotype was detected ten times or more. The J gene is TRBJ2-2, the V gene TRBV20-1; 10 bases are shared with TRBD1. The CDR3 is 16 amino acids. The V gene end was trimmed by 1 base and the J gene end by 6 bases; junction bases not matched to a gene: 8. The germline V gene encodes CDR1 DFQATT and CDR2 SNEGSKA (reference sequence). The CDR3 loop is CSARGEGTGDSGELFF. The CDR3 bases are TGCAGTGCTAGAGGGGAGGGGACAGGGGATTCCGGGGAGCTGTTTTTT.

In its sample, this clonotype was seen a few times. CDR3: CSARRLAGITSGTQYF. CDR3 DNA sequence: TGCAGTGCTAGGAGGCTAGCGGGAATTACCTCAGGGACCCAGTACTTC. The chain recombines TRBV20-1 with TRBJ2-5; 9 nucleotides agree with TRBD2. CDR1 is DFQATT, CDR2 SNEGSKA, per germline (reference sequence). The CDR3 contains 16 residues. The trim removed 3 bases at V and 7 bases at J, leaving 15 bases unmatched.

The rearrangement uses TRBV25-1 and TRBJ1-2, with D perhaps TRBD1 (5 bases). From germline, CDR1 is MGHDK and CDR2 SYGVNS. The V end lost 7 bases, the J end lost 3 bases, and 12 bases lay between the germline ends. This CDR3 is 13 amino acids long. The CDR3 DNA sequence: TGTGCCAGCAAGCGGGGAGGGGACTATGGCTACACCTTC. Its protein is CASKRGGDYGYTF.

This clonotype was picked up a small number of times. This chain connects TRBV25-1 to TRBJ1-3; the D is unclear. Per germline, CDR1 MGHDK and CDR2 SYGVNS. Trimming left V 5 bases short and J 4 bases short, with 15 bases between. The CDR3 has 15 amino acids. The CDR3 is CASSFRVGTGNTIYF. CDR3 in DNA: TGTGCCAGCAGTTTCCGGGTTGGAACCGGAAACACCATATATTTT.